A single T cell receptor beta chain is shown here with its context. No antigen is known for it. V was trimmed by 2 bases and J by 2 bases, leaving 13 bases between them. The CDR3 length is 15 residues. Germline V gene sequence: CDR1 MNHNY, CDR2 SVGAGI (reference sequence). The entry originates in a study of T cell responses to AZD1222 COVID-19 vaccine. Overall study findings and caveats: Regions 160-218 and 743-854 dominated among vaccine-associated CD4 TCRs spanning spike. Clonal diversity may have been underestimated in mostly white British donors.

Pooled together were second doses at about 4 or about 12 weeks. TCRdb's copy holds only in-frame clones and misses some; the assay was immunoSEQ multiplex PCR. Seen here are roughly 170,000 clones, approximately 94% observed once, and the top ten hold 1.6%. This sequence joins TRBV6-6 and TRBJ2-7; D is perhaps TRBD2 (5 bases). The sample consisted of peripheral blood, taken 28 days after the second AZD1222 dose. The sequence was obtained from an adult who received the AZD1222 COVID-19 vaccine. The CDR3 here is CASSYVAGPAYEQYF. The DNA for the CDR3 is TGTGCCAGCAGTTACGTCGCGGGCCCTGCCTACGAGCAGTACTTC.